This T cell receptor beta chain was recorded in a study of CD8 T cells in ankylosing spondylitis. Generation of TCR beta libraries employed quantitative 5'-RACE incorporating molecular barcodes. One entry per CDR3 protein results from TCRdb running MiXCR on the 5' RACE reads. The table includes approximately 12,000 distinct CDR3 sequences, under 3.5% detected once. The CDR3 sequence is 15 residues long. Germline CDR1 SGDLS, CDR2 YYNGEE. Trimming cost V 2 bases and J 0 bases, with 9 bases left between them. Study-level points and caveats: The clones that were linked to disease were reported to be significantly enriched in matched synovial fluid samples from ankylosing spondylitis patients. Ankylosing spondylitis blood appeared to carry a characteristic TCR beta motif of several highly homologous variants.

In its sample, this clonotype was seen many times. Its matching antigen is unknown. This sequence joins TRBV9 and TRBJ1-3; D is unclear. The sequenced sample was blood, either unsorted or a sorted T cell fraction (not recorded which). The receptor's source is a male donor with ankylosing spondylitis or in good health (not recorded which). For the CDR3, the DNA is TGTGCCAGCAGCGTGGGCGTCAGCTCTGGAAACACCATATATTTT. This sequence encodes CASSVGVSSGNTIYF. Full variable domain (rest looked up from reference TRBV9 and TRBJ1-3): DSGVTQTPKHLITATGQRVTLRCSPRSGDLSVYWYQQSLDQGLQFLIQYYNGEERAKGNILERFSAQQFPDLHSELNLSSLELGDSALYFCASSVGVSSGNTIYFGEGSWLTVV.